This T cell receptor (beta chain) was sequenced in a study of T cell repertoires in cytomegalovirus infection. Study-wide context: HLA-B-restricted CMV epitopes that are well studied, plus recently identified HLA-C-restricted ones, were used by the study.

This clonotype occurred a few times. Its antigen is still unknown. This CDR3 comprises 14 residues. Between the trimmed V and J ends, which lost 3 bases and 11 bases, there was a span of 14 bases. Germline V gene sequence: CDR1 MNHNY, CDR2 SVGAGI (reference sequence). Each CDR3 protein is one row after TCRdb ran MiXCR on the reads. Of hundreds of thousands of distinct CDR3 sequences listed, less than 35% were seen once; the top ten hold about an eighth. This material consisted of cultured CD8+ T cells from PBMCs, taken from culture after CMV antigen stimulation. The chain carries TRBV6-6 and TRBJ1-6, with D maybe TRBD1 (6 bases). This TCR was recovered from a human donor in good health (CMV status not recorded). Some clones in this sample may be carry-over from other donors' samples. CDR3 residues: CASSYRQDPTPLHF. CDR3 DNA: TGTGCCAGCAGTTATCGACAGGACCCGACACCCCTCCACTTT.